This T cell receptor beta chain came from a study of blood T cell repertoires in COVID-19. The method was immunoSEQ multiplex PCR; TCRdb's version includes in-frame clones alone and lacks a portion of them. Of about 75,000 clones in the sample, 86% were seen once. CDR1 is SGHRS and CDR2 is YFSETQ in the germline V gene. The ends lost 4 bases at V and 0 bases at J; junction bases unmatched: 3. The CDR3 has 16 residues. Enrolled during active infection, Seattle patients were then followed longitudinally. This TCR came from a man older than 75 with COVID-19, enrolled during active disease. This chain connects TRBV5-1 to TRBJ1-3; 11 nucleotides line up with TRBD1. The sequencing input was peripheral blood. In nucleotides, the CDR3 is TGCGCCAGCAGCCCCGGGACAGGGGGCTCTGGAAACACCATATATTTT. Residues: CASSPGTGGSGNTIYF.